This entry lists 24 T cell receptor beta chains sequenced from one sample in a study of immune heterogeneity within non-small cell lung tumors. Template material comprised bulk tumor genomic DNA at approximately 540 ng per sample. The authors collected several far-apart biopsies from each primary tumor during surgery. Each patient presented with untreated, newly diagnosed non-small cell lung cancer and received curative surgery. It was with 32 V and 13 J primers that multiplex PCR amplified TCR beta CDR3. TCRdb processed the multiplex PCR reads anew with MiXCR; each CDR3 protein has one entry. The data hold approximately 14,000 distinct CDR3 sequences, with roughly 30% observed a single time. The sequencing sample was made of lung tumor tissue. The receptors stem from a man aged 35 to 55 with non-small cell lung cancer.

This clonotype is labeled medium-sized. The chain uses TRBV24-1 and TRBJ2-1, with 7 bases that match TRBD1. Unmatched junction bases numbered 4, after V lost 3 bases and J lost 6 bases. This CDR3 has 14 amino acids. The germline CDR1 and CDR2 sequences are KGHDR and SFDVKD. Here the CDR3 reads CATSDNDRVNEQFF. The CDR3 bases are TGTGCCACCAGTGATAATGACAGGGTCAATGAGCAGTTCTTC.

There are many counts of this clonotype. This chain uses TRBV20-1 with TRBJ2-3; D is unresolved. The CDR3 has 15 residues. From germline, CDR1 is DFQATT and CDR2 SNEGSKA (reference sequence). As DNA, the CDR3 is TGCAGCCTTTCCCGAGGACGTCTCGGCACAGATACGCAGTATTTT. This gives the protein CSLSRGRLGTDTQYF.

At least ten counts were recorded for this clonotype. The CDR3 nucleotides read TGCGCCAGCAGACAGGGTGAGGGGAACTATGGCTACACCTTC. Protein: CASRQGEGNYGYTF. J is TRBJ1-2 and V is TRBV4-1; D is possibly TRBD1 (6 bases). Germline V gives CDR1 MGHRA, CDR2 YSYEKL. The CDR3 runs 14 residues. Trimming removed 6 bases from V and 2 bases from J, with 13 bases in between.

This sequence joins TRBV9 and TRBJ1-6; D is perhaps TRBD1 (5 bases). The V end was cut by 1 base, the J end by 8 bases, with 13 bases between. The length of the CDR3 is 15 residues. Germline CDR1 SGDLS, CDR2 YYNGEE. Written as DNA, the CDR3 is TGTGCCAGCAGCGTAACGGCAGGGAAGGATTCACCCCTCCACTTT. It specifies CASSVTAGKDSPLHF.

The chain combines TRBV5-8 with TRBJ2-3; D perhaps matches TRBD1 (5 bases). Germline V CDR1 and CDR2: SGHTS, YDEGEE. Trimming took off 6 bases at V and 5 bases at J, with 10 bases between the two ends. There are 12 residues in the CDR3. CDR3 sequence: CASNRRGDTQYF. The CDR3 DNA follows: TGTGCCAGCAACCGTAGGGGAGATACGCAGTATTTT.

This chain links TRBV29-1 with TRBJ2-2; 8 nucleotides line up with TRBD2. The CDR3 loop spans 14 amino acids. The V gene's germline CDR1 is SQVTM and CDR2 ANQGSEA. The V segment lost 4 bases and the J segment 5 bases; nucleotides outside the gene matches: 6. The CDR3 DNA reads TGCAGCGTTGGAGCCCGGGGGGGGACCGGGGAGCTGTTTTTT. It codes for CSVGARGGTGELFF.

This clonotype was detected many times. J is TRBJ2-2 and V is TRBV4-3, with D unresolved. The CDR3 extends over 17 amino acids. Trimming cost V 4 bases and J 1 base, with 16 bases left between them. The germline gives CDR1 LGHNA, CDR2 YSLEER. The CDR3 DNA is TGCGCCAGCAGCCGAGCCAACATTTATCTGAACACCGGGGAGCTGTTTTTT. As protein: CASSRANIYLNTGELFF.

On this clonotype itself: Relative to the germline gene, one junction end is altered; a read error may explain this. The genes are TRBV4-1 and TRBJ1-2; D ambiguous. Germline lookup yields CDR1 MGHRA and CDR2 YSYEKL. The CDR3 is made up of 14 amino acids. As DNA, the CDR3 is TGCGCCAGCAACCAAGGGCCCCCTAACTATGGCTACACCTTC. It specifies CASNQGPPNYGYTF.

Regarding this clonotype: This may come from a read error, since a much larger clone is one base off. The rearrangement uses TRBV12-5 and TRBJ2-5; D is undetermined. Germline CDR1 reads LGHNT; CDR2 reads FRNRAP. Trimming cost V 8 bases and J 2 bases, with 18 bases left between them. The CDR3 consists of 15 residues. CDR3 sequence reads: CASSPPDVPQETQYF. The CDR3 DNA reads TGTGCTAGTAGTCCGCCGGACGTACCACAAGAGACCCAGTACTTC.

The rearrangement links TRBV20-1 to TRBJ1-2; 9 bases match TRBD1. The CDR3 sequence is 13 residues long. Unmatched junction bases numbered 9, after V lost 6 bases and J lost 7 bases. Germline assignment: CDR1 DFQATT and CDR2 SNEGSKA (reference sequence). The CDR3 protein is CSAPDRGGFGYTF. CDR3 DNA: TGCAGTGCACCGGACAGGGGAGGCTTTGGCTACACCTTC.

Details on this clonotype: Being one base from a much bigger clone, this may be a read error. The chain combines TRBV6-1 with TRBJ2-5; 7 positions match TRBD2. Germline-derived CDR1 and CDR2 are MNHNS and SASEGT. The ends lost 1 base at V and 8 bases at J; junction bases unmatched: 10. The CDR3 extends over 15 amino acids. Here the CDR3 reads CASSEGAGEYDTQYF. The CDR3 nucleotides read TGTGCCAGCAGTGAAGGGGCGGGAGAGTATGATACCCAGTACTTC.

Regarding this clonotype: A read error is likely, as this CDR3 ends without the conserved phenylalanine or tryptophan. The chain has TRBV13 and TRBJ2-1; D gene unclear. V was trimmed by 1 base and J by 2 bases, leaving 9 bases between them. Per germline, CDR1 PRHDT and CDR2 FYEKMQ (reference sequence). The CDR3 is 15 residues long. CDR3 DNA sequence: TGTGCCAGCAGCTTAGAGGGTGGGACCTACAATGAGCAGTTCATC. It is translated as CASSLEGGTYNEQFI.

Of note for this clonotype: Given a much more abundant clone one base away, this may be a read error. This chain joins TRBV12-3 or TRBV12-4 and TRBJ1-5, with D hard to call. The CDR3 spans 14 residues. V was trimmed by 2 bases and J by 7 bases, leaving 12 bases between them. In nucleotides, the CDR3 is TGTGCCAGCAGTTTAAACGGGTGGAACCAGCCCCAGCATTTT. As protein: CASSLNGWNQPQHF.

Comments on this clonotype: At one of its ends the junction is not consistent with the germline gene, which may arise from a read error. The rearrangement joins TRBV11-2 to TRBJ2-3, with 7 nucleotides matching TRBD2. CDR1 is SGHAT, CDR2 FQNNGV, per germline. The CDR3 contains 20 residues. The CDR3 DNA is TGTGCCAGCAGCCTCCCAATCTCGCCGGGAGGAAAAGGAAGCACAGATACGCAGTCTTTT. It specifies CASSLPISPGGKGSTDTQSF. Full variable domain (outside the CDR3, taken from reference TRBV11-2 and TRBJ2-3): EAGVAQSPRYKIIEKRQSVAFWCNPISGHATLYWYQQILGQGPKLLIQFQNNGVVDDSQLPKDRFSAERLKGVDSTLKIQPAKLEDSAVYLCASSLPISPGGKGSTDTQSFGPGTRLTVL.

This clonotype is medium-sized by share. CDR3 coding DNA: TGTGCCACCAGCAGAGCAGTATATAGCAATCAGCCCCAGCATTTT. Protein product: CATSRAVYSNQPQHF. The chain recombines TRBV15 with TRBJ1-5; D remains unclear. Trimming left V 1 base short and J 0 bases short, with 7 bases between. There are 15 residues in the CDR3. Germline loops: CDR1 LNHNV, CDR2 YYDKDF (reference sequence).

Comments on this clonotype: This may stem from a read error, because a much larger clone lies one nucleotide away. V is TRBV7-8 and J is TRBJ2-7; D is unclear. Germline V gene data show CDR1 as SGHVS and CDR2 as FQNEAQ. This CDR3 contains 17 residues. CDR3 protein: CASTLARSSPTLYEQYF. The CDR3 nucleotides are TGTGCCAGCACCTTAGCAAGGTCCAGCCCCACTCTGTACGAGCAGTACTTC.

This chain connects TRBV7-2 to TRBJ2-1; 7 bases line up with TRBD2. The trim removed 1 base at V and 5 bases at J, leaving 5 bases unmatched. The CDR3 is 15 residues long. Germline assignment: CDR1 SGHTA and CDR2 FQGNSA. CDR3 residues: CASSLGGSANNEQFF. The DNA for the CDR3 is TGTGCCAGCAGCTTAGGCGGGAGTGCTAACAATGAGCAGTTCTTC.

Of note for this clonotype: This may be a read error: a much more frequent sequence differs by one nucleotide. V usage is TRBV7-9 and J usage is TRBJ1-2; D is perhaps TRBD1 (5 bases). CDR1 is SEHNR, CDR2 FQNEAQ, per germline (reference sequence). Trimming shortened V by 9 bases and J by 4 bases, and 21 bases separated the two germline ends. The CDR3 covers 15 residues. The CDR3 sequence is CARSATGTGPYGYTF. CDR3 DNA: TGTGCCAGAAGCGCCACCGGGACCGGACCCTATGGCTACACCTTC.

Comment on this clonotype: The germline gene is not matched at one end of the junction; a read error may be the cause. V gene TRBV6-5 combines with J gene TRBJ1-2; D not certain. This CDR3 comprises 15 residues. Germline V gene sequence: CDR1 MNHEY, CDR2 SVGAGI. The CDR3 reads CDSSYSGPLFYGYTF. Written as DNA, the CDR3 is TGTGACAGCAGTTACTCCGGACCCCTCTTCTATGGCTACACCTTC.

The V call is TRBV10-3, the J call TRBJ1-5, with D hard to call. CDR3 length equals 17 residues. V was clipped by 0 bases and J by 2 bases, with 14 bases between them. Germline-derived CDR1 and CDR2 are ENHRY and SYGVKD. CDR3 loop: CAISESAGNTGNQPQHF. CDR3 nucleotide sequence: TGTGCCATCAGTGAGTCGGCAGGTAACACGGGCAATCAGCCCCAGCATTTT.

Ten or more counts support this clonotype. V is TRBV12-3 or TRBV12-4 and J is TRBJ1-4; TRBD1 matches at 7 bases. Trimming removed 3 bases from V and 12 bases from J; junction bases left unmatched: 10. This CDR3 has 14 amino acids. CDR3 amino acids: CASSFSPGGFELFF. The CDR3 region has the DNA TGTGCCAGCAGTTTCTCCCCAGGGGGTTTTGAACTGTTTTTT.

This clonotype was observed many times. The chain uses TRBV12-3 or TRBV12-4 and TRBJ2-7; D perhaps matches TRBD2 (6 bases). The CDR3 is 14 residues long. The germline V and J ends were trimmed by 5 bases and 2 bases, with 13 bases remaining between them. CDR3 DNA: TGTGCCAGCAGTCCCCCCGGGAGCACCTACGAGCAGTACTTC. Protein: CASSPPGSTYEQYF.

There are many counts of this clonotype. The gene calls are TRBV24-1 and TRBJ2-1; 10 bases match TRBD1. The CDR3 has 15 amino acids. Germline CDR1 KGHDR, CDR2 SFDVKD. The V and J ends lost 6 bases and 4 bases, in that order; junction bases with no gene match: 5. The CDR3 DNA reads TGTGCCACCAGTCCTAGGACAGGGGGGTACAATGAGCAGTTCTTC. As protein: CATSPRTGGYNEQFF.

Ten or more counts support this clonotype. The chain combines TRBV20-1 with TRBJ1-2, with D unresolved. Trimming removed 1 base from V and 7 bases from J, with 16 bases in between. The length of the CDR3 is 14 residues. The germline V gene has CDR1 DFQATT and CDR2 SNEGSKA (reference sequence). In DNA form, the CDR3 reads TGCAGTGCTAGAGCCATGCGCGTTTCTGGTGGCTACACCTTC. Translated, it gives CSARAMRVSGGYTF.